The sequence of this TCR beta chain was determined in a study of cytomegalovirus exposure and HLA in healthy donors. Study-level results: There were several of the most significant clusters that appeared linked to common viral pathogens in a later analysis. A later analysis linked a missense DCLRE1C variant to TCR beta V- and J-gene trimming.

This clone has only a few counts. What it binds is unknown. The CDR3 consists of 15 residues. Losses at the gene ends were 3 bases for V and 0 bases for J; bases not matched to a gene: 3. The germline V gene has CDR1 SGHTA and CDR2 FQGTGA. 60 Vbeta and 13 Jbeta primers were used in PCR. Data came from immunoSEQ multiplex PCR; TCRdb stores just in-frame clones and leaves some out. The sample lists about 130,000 clones; about 80% were seen once. The specimen was PBMCs. The chain carries TRBV7-3 and TRBJ1-1; 8 bases are shared with TRBD1. The receptor's source is a man aged 25 to 40 in good health and CMV-seronegative. The CDR3 loop reads CASSFGQGMNTEAFF. The CDR3 DNA reads as TGTGCCAGCAGCTTCGGACAGGGAATGAACACTGAAGCTTTCTTT. Variable domain in full (rest from reference TRBV7-3 and TRBJ1-1): GAGVSQTPSNKVTEKGKYVELRCDPISGHTALYWYRQSLGQGPEFLIYFQGTGAADDSGLPNDRFFAVRPEGSVSTLKIQRTERGDSAVYLCASSFGQGMNTEAFFGQGTRLTVV.